This T cell receptor (beta chain) was profiled in a study of cytomegalovirus exposure and HLA in healthy donors. Clones were sequenced by immunoSEQ multiplex PCR, and TCRdb holds only the in-frame ones, with some missing. The table lists tens of thousands of clones, around 90% of them singletons, with 8.4% in the top ten. As regards this clone: As yet, its antigen is unknown.

Study results and caveats: Most TCR sequences were rare, but some public TCRs occurred in many donors. Both high specificity and high sensitivity reportedly marked the classifier's diagnosis of cytomegalovirus status.

Per the germline V gene, CDR1 is MNHEY and CDR2 is SMNVEV (reference sequence). V shed 1 base and J 4 bases; nucleotides not matched to a gene: 1. This CDR3 has 14 residues. The gene calls are TRBV27 and TRBJ2-1; 7 bases map to TRBD1. This clonotype was sampled from a woman aged 18-30 years in good health and CMV-seropositive. The specimen sequenced was PBMCs. CDR3 loop: CASSLLQGYNEQFF. The CDR3 DNA sequence: TGTGCCAGCAGTTTATTACAGGGGTACAATGAGCAGTTCTTC.